The present entry profiles one TCR beta chain with its context. This sample was included in a study of blood T cell repertoires in COVID-19. Study summary: Material from acute and convalescent COVID-19 was sourced from the United States, Italy and Spain.

The length of the CDR3 is 15 residues. Germline V gene sequence: CDR1 KGHSH, CDR2 LQKENI. V shed 0 bases and J shed 1 base, with 7 bases lying between them. Some clones are missing from TCRdb's copy, which holds only in-frame ones; the method was immunoSEQ multiplex PCR. The data show 26,000 or so clones, roughly 91% seen once. The specimen was peripheral blood. This clonotype was obtained from a human donor in a cohort sampled during active COVID-19. The donor label of this sample is uncertain. The V call is TRBV18, the J call TRBJ2-1, with D uncertain. CDR3 sequence reads: CASSPPSQSYNEQFF. The CDR3 coding sequence is TGTGCCAGCTCACCACCGTCACAGTCCTACAATGAGCAGTTCTTC.